The count of the clone carrying this T cell receptor (beta chain) is one. Its antigen is unknown. A read error may explain this, as a much larger clone is one base away. TCRdb passed the reads through MiXCR, listing each CDR3 protein once. The sample yields around 750,000 distinct CDR3 sequences, approximately 29% seen once. The CDR3 has 13 amino acids. This entry belongs to a study of T cell repertoires in cytomegalovirus infection. Looking at the study overall: Public TCR beta signatures were indicative of both CMV infection and a matching HLA type.

The chain uses TRBV12-3 or TRBV12-4 and TRBJ2-5; 8 positions agree with TRBD1. Sequencing was performed on cultured CD8+ T cells from PBMCs, taken from culture after CMV antigen stimulation. This TCR was sampled from a human donor in good health (CMV status not recorded). Some clones in this sample may be carry-over from other donors' samples. The CDR3 DNA follows: TGTGTCAGCAGTGGACAGGGTGAGGAGACCCAGTACTTC. It yields the protein CVSSGQGEETQYF.